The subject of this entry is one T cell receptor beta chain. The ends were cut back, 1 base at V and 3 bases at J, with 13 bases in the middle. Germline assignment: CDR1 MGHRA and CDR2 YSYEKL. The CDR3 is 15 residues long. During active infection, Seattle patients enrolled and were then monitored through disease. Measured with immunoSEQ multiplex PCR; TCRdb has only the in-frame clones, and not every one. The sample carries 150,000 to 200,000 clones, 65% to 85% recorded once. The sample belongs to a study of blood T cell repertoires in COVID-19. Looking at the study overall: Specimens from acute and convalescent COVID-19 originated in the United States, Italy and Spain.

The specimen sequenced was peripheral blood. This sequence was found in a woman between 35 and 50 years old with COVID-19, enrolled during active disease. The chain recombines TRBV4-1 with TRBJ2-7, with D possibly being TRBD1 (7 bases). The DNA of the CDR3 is TGCGCCAGCAGCCAAGCCGCGGGACAGAGCTACGAGCAGTACTTC. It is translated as CASSQAAGQSYEQYF.